Sequencing of this TCR beta chain was carried out in a study of T cell clonality in common variable immunodeficiency. The CDR3 is 13 amino acids. The germline V and J ends were trimmed by 5 bases and 3 bases, with 10 bases remaining between them. The V gene's germline CDR1 is SGHTA and CDR2 FQGNSA. Here immunoSEQ multiplex PCR was the method, and the copy in TCRdb shows in-frame clones only, minus some. This sample has about 39,000 clones, each found more than once. Findings of the study overall: Shared TCRbeta clones were fewer between CVID subjects than controls. CVID subjects showed higher TCRbeta clonality than healthy controls.

The table lists this clone with many counts. Its cognate antigen is unknown. The missing CDR3 end, 3 residues past where the read stops, is filled in from the germline J gene. Specimen: peripheral blood mononuclear cells. The clonotype originates from a person aged 18 to 75 in good health. The rearrangement links TRBV7-2 to TRBJ1-2; no clear D gene. The CDR3 bases that were read are TGTGCCAGCAGCCCGGGTAATGACTATGGC. This gives the protein CASSPGNDYG. The whole CDR3 region reads CASSPGNDYGYTF.